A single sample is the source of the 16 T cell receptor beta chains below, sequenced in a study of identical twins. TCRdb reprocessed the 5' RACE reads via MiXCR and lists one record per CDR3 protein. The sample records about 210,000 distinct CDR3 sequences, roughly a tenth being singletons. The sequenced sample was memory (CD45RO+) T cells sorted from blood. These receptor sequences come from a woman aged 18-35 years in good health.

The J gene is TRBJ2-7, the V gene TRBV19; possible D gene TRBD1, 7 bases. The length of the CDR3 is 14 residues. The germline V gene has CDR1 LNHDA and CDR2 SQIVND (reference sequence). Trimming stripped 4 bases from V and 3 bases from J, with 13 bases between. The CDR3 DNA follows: TGTGCCAGTAGTAGGGGGGACAGCCTCTACGAGCAGTACTTC. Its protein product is CASSRGDSLYEQYF. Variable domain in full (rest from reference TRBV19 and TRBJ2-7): DGGITQSPKYLFRKEGQNVTLSCEQNLNHDAMYWYRQDPGQGLRLIYYSQIVNDFQKGDIAEGYSVSREKKESFPLTVTSAQKNPTAFYLCASSRGDSLYEQYFGPGTRLTVT.

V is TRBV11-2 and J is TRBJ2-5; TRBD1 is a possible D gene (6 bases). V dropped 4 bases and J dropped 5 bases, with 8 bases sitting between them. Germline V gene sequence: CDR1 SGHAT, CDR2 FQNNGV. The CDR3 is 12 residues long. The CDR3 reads CASSWTEETQYF. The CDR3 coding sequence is TGTGCCAGCAGCTGGACAGAGGAGACCCAGTACTTC.

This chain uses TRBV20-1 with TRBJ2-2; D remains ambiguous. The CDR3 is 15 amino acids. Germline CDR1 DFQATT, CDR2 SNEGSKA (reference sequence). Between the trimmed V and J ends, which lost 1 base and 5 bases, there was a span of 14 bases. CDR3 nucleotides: TGCAGTGCTAGAGGAAGTAGGCAATGGACCGGGGAGCTGTTTTTT. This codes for CSARGSRQWTGELFF.

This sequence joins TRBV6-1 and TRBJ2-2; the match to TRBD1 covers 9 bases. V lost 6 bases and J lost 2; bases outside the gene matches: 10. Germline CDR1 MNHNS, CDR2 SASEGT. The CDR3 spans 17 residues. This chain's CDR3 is CASRITGGAVNTGELFF. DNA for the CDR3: TGTGCCAGCAGAATTACAGGGGGCGCAGTAAACACCGGGGAGCTGTTTTTT.

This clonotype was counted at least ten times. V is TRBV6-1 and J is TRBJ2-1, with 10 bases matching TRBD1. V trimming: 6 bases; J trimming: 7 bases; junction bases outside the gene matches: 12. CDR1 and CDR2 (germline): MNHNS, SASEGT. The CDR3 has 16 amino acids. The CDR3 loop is CASRWHRDRGGNEQFF. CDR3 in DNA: TGTGCCAGCAGGTGGCACCGGGACAGGGGTGGGAATGAGCAGTTCTTC.

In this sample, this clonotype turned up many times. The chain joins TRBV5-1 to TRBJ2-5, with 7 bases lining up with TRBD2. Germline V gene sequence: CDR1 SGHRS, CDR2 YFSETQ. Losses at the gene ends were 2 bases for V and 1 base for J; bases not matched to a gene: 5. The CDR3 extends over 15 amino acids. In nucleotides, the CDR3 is TGCGCCAGCAGCTTCAGCGGGGCCGGCCAAGAGACCCAGTACTTC. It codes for CASSFSGAGQETQYF.

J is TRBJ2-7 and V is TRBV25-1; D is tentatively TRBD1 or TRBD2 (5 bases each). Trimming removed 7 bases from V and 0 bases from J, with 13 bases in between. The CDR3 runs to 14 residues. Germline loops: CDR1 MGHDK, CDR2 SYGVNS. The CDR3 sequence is CASTGRGGSYEQYF. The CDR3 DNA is TGTGCCAGCACAGGTCGGGGCGGCTCCTACGAGCAGTACTTC.

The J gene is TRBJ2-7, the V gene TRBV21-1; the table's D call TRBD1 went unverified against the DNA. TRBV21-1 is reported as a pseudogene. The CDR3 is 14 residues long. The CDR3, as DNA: TGTGCCAGCATTTCGGGACAGGGGAGATACGAGCAGTACTTC. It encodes CASISGQGRYEQYF.

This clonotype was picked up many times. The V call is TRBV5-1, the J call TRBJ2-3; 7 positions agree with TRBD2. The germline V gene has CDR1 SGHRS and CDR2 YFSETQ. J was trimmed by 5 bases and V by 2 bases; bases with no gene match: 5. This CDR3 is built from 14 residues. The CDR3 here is CASSLAGQGDTQYF. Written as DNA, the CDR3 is TGCGCCAGCAGCTTAGCGGGGCAAGGAGATACGCAGTATTTT.

The CDR3 sequence is CASSLLATGVALSYEQYF. The CDR3 nucleotides read TGTGCCAGCAGCTTGTTGGCCACGGGGGTAGCGCTTTCCTACGAGCAGTACTTC. The rearrangement uses TRBV5-6 and TRBJ2-7; D may be TRBD2 (6 bases). The CDR3 loop spans 18 amino acids. Germline V gene sequence: CDR1 SGHDT, CDR2 YYEEEE. The V and J ends lost 1 base and 1 base respectively, with 21 bases between them.

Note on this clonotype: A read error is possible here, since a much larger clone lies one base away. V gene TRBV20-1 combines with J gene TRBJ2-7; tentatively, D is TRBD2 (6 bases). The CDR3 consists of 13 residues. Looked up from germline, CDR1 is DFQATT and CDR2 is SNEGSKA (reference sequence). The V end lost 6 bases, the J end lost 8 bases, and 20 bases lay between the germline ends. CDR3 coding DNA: TGCAGTGCAGAGCTGACTAGTCCGAGCAAGCAGTACTTC. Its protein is CSAELTSPSKQYF.

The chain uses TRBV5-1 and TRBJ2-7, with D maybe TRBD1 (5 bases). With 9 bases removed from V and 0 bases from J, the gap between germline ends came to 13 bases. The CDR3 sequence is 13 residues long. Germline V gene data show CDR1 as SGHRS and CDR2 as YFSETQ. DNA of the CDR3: TGCGCCACCCGACAGACCCCCTCCTACGAGCAGTACTTC. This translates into CATRQTPSYEQYF.

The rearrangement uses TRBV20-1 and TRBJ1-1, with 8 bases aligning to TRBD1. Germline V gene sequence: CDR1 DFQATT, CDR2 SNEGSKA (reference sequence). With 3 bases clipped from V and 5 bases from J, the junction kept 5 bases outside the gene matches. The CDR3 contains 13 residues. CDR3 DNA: TGCAGTGCTAGGACAGGGGTAGGGACTGAAGCTTTCTTT. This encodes CSARTGVGTEAFF.

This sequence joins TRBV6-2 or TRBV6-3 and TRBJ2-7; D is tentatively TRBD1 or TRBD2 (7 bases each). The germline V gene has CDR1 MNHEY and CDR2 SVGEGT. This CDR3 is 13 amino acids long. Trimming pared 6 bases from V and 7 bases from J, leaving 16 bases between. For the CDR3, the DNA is TGTGCCAGCAGCATAGGGACAGCGGGGGAGCAGTACTTC. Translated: CASSIGTAGEQYF.

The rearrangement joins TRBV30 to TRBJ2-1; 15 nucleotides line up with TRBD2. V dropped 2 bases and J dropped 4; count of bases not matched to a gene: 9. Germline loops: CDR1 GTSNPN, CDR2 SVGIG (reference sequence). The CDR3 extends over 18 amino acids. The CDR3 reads CAWSPDPGLAGGYNEQFF. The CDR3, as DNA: TGTGCCTGGAGTCCCGACCCGGGACTAGCGGGAGGATACAATGAGCAGTTCTTC.

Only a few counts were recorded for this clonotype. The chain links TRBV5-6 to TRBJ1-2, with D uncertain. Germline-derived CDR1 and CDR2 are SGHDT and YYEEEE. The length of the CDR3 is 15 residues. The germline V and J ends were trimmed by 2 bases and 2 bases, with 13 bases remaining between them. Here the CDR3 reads CASSFFFAVNYGYTF. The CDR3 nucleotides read TGTGCCAGCAGCTTCTTTTTCGCAGTCAACTATGGCTACACCTTC.